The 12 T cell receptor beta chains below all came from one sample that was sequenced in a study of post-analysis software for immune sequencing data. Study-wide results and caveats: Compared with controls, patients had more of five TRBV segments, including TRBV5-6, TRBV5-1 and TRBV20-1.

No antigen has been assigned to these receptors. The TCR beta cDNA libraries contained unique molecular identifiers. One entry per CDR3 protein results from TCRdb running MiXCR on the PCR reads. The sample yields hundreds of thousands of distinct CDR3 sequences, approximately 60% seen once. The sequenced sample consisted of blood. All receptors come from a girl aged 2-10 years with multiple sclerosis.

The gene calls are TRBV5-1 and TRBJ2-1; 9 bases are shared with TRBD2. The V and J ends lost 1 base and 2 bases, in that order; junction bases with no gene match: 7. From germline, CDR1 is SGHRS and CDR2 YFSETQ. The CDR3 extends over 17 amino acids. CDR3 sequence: CASSLRSGTSPYNEQFF. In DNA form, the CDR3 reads TGCGCCAGCAGCTTGAGGTCCGGGACTAGCCCCTACAATGAGCAGTTCTTC.

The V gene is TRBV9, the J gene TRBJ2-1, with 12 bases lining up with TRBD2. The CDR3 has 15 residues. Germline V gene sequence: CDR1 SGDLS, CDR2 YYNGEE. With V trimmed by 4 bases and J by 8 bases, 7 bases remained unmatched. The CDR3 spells CASSPGLAGKHEQFF. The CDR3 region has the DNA TGTGCCAGCAGCCCCGGACTAGCGGGAAAACATGAGCAGTTCTTC.

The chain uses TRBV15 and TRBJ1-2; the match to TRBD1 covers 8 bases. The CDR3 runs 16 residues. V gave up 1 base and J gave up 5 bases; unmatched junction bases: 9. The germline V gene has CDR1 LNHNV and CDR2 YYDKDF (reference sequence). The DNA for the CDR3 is TGTGCCACCAGCAGAGGCCTGGACAGGGTAGGGTATGGCTACACCTTC. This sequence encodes CATSRGLDRVGYGYTF.

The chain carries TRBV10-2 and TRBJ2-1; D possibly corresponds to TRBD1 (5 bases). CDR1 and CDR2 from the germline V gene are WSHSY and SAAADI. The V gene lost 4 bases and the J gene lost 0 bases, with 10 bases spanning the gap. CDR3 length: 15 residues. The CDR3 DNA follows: TGCGCCAGCAGTGCACAGGAGAGCTCCTACAATGAGCAGTTCTTC. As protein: CASSAQESSYNEQFF.

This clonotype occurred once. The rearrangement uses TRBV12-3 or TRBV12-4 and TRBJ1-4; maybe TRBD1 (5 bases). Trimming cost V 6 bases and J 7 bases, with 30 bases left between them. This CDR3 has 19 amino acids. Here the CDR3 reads CASSLTGRRGRRFSEKLFF. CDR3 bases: TGTGCCAGCAGCCTCACCGGGCGGAGGGGTCGACGCTTTAGTGAAAAACTGTTTTTT.

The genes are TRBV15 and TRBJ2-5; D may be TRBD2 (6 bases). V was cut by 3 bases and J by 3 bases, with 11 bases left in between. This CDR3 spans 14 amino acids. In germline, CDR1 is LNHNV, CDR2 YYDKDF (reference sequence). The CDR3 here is CATSSPGGEETQYF. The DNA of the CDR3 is TGTGCCACCAGCAGCCCCGGAGGGGAAGAGACCCAGTACTTC.

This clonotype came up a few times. The CDR3 reads CASSYGQGAPYNEQFF. CDR3 bases: TGCGCCAGCAGCTACGGACAGGGGGCCCCCTACAATGAGCAGTTCTTC. The chain joins TRBV4-3 to TRBJ2-1, with TRBD1 matching 11 bases. There are 16 residues in the CDR3. V gave up 5 bases and J gave up 2 bases; unmatched junction bases: 5. Germline-derived CDR1 and CDR2 are LGHNA and YSLEER.

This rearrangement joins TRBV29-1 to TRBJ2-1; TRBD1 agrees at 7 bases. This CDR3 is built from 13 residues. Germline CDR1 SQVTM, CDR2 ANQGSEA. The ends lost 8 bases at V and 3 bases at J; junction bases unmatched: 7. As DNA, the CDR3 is TGCAGCATTCTCAGGGGGAGCTACAATGAGCAGTTCTTC. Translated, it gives CSILRGSYNEQFF.

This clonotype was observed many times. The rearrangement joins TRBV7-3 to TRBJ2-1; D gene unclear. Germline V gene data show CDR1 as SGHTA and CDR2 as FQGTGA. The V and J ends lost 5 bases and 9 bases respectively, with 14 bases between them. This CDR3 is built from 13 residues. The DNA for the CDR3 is TGTGCCAGCAGCCCCAAGTTGGGTGGTGAGCAGTTCTTC. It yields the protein CASSPKLGGEQFF.

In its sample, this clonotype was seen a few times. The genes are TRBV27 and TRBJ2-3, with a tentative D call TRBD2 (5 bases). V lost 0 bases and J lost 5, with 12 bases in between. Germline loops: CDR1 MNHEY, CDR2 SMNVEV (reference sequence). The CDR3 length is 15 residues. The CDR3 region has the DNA TGTGCCAGCAGTTTATCCGGGGTTCGAGGAGATACGCAGTATTTT. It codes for CASSLSGVRGDTQYF.

CDR3 bases: TGCAGTGCCCGTAGGAGGGACAGGGAGTTGAACACTGAAGCTTTCTTT. Its protein is CSARRRDRELNTEAFF. The V and J genes are TRBV20-1 and TRBJ1-1; 9 nucleotides align to TRBD1. CDR1 DFQATT and CDR2 SNEGSKA come from the germline V gene (reference sequence). V lost 6 bases to trimming and J lost 0 bases; unmatched junction nucleotides: 11. This CDR3 has 16 residues.

CDR3 DNA sequence: TGCAGCGTTCGGAGGGAGGATGGGTATGGCTACACCTTC. Protein sequence: CSVRREDGYGYTF. The chain employs TRBV29-1 and TRBJ1-2; D unresolved. This CDR3 comprises 13 residues. Germline CDR1 is SQVTM and CDR2 is ANQGSEA. Trimming cost V 5 bases and J 5 bases, with 15 bases left between them.